This T cell receptor (beta chain) comes out of a study of T cell repertoires in cytomegalovirus infection. General study points: What dominated the ex vivo response were HLA-C-restricted CMV-specific TCR beta clonotypes.

Via MiXCR, TCRdb re-called the reads, giving one row per CDR3 protein. Of about 78,000 distinct CDR3 sequences listed, about 40% are singletons. With respect to this clonotype: The antigen is not known.

This CDR3 is built from 16 residues. Germline V gene data show CDR1 as SNHLY and CDR2 as FYNNEI. Trimming stripped 6 bases from V and 4 bases from J, with 20 bases between. This receptor was taken from a human donor in good health (CMV status not recorded). Some clones in this sample may be carry-over from other donors' samples. This specimen consisted of CD8+ T cells from cultured PBMCs, obtained from culture after CMV antigen stimulation. The chain recombines TRBV2 with TRBJ2-3, with D perhaps TRBD1 or TRBD2 (6 bases each). CDR3 nucleotides: TGTGCCAGCAGCGGGACGGTACCTAGGGGGGCAGATACGCAGTATTTT. Translating it yields CASSGTVPRGADTQYF.